These 15 T cell receptor beta chains were sequenced from one sample in a study of T cells in Graves' hyperthyroidism and ophthalmopathy. Amplification of TCR beta CDR3 regions used RNA as the template. First-round RT-PCR targeting the TCR CDR3 was performed with the HTBI primer set. One entry per CDR3 protein results from TCRdb running MiXCR on the multiplex PCR reads. The data contain around 340,000 distinct CDR3 sequences, roughly 15% of them seen just once; the ten biggest clones take up approximately 33%. Sequencing used blood. Every receptor here comes from a woman between 25 and 40 years old with Graves' hyperthyroidism that later progressed to Graves' ophthalmopathy.

The chain has TRBV5-6 and TRBJ2-7; no clear D. Germline CDR1 SGHDT, CDR2 YYEEEE. This CDR3 has 13 residues. Trimming pared 1 base from V and 3 bases from J, leaving 8 bases between. CDR3: CASSLSRHYEQYF. DNA for the CDR3: TGTGCCAGCAGCTTGTCTAGACACTACGAGCAGTACTTC.

There are many counts of this clonotype. This CDR3 reads CSASTGTGDLYTEAFF. The CDR3 DNA is TGCAGTGCAAGTACCGGGACAGGGGACTTGTACACTGAAGCTTTCTTT. The chain is built from TRBV20-1 and TRBJ1-1, with TRBD1 matching 10 bases. V lost 6 bases to trimming and J lost 3 bases; unmatched junction nucleotides: 13. Germline CDR1 DFQATT, CDR2 SNEGSKA (reference sequence). CDR3 length: 16 residues.

At least ten counts were recorded for this clonotype. The rearrangement joins TRBV28 to TRBJ2-5; 11 nucleotides line up with TRBD2. The CDR3 is 15 residues long. J was trimmed by 5 bases and V by 5 bases; bases with no gene match: 7. Germline V gives CDR1 MDHEN, CDR2 SYDVKM. The CDR3 sequence: CASSTALAGVETQYF. The CDR3 region has the DNA TGTGCCAGCAGTACAGCACTAGCGGGAGTGGAGACCCAGTACTTC.

This clonotype turned up a few times. The chain has TRBV12-3 or TRBV12-4 and TRBJ1-6; D is unresolved. CDR3 size: 15 residues. Trimming shortened V by 2 bases and J by 5 bases, and 10 bases separated the two germline ends. CDR3 DNA: TGTGCCAGCAGTTTAAACGCGGCTAATAATTCACCCCTCCACTTT. Translating gives CASSLNAANNSPLHF.

The chain couples TRBV19 to TRBJ1-5, with D unclear. CDR3 length: 12 residues. Germline assignment: CDR1 LNHDA and CDR2 SQIVND (reference sequence). V was shortened by 7 bases and J by 10 bases, with 14 bases between the two germline ends. The DNA of the CDR3 is TGTGCCAGTAAAGAATCTCTCGGCCCCCAGCATTTT. Translated: CASKESLGPQHF.

This clonotype was counted ten times or more. This chain links TRBV12-3 or TRBV12-4 with TRBJ2-3; D call uncertain. V shed 6 bases and J shed 2 bases, with 12 bases lying between them. This CDR3 has 14 residues. Written as DNA, the CDR3 is TGTGCCAGCAGCCCCCACGAAACCACAGATACGCAGTATTTT. Its protein is CASSPHETTDTQYF.

This clonotype was seen at least ten times. V gene TRBV27 combines with J gene TRBJ1-1; a possible D gene is TRBD1 (5 bases). This CDR3 spans 15 amino acids. Germline CDR1 MNHEY, CDR2 SMNVEV (reference sequence). The V gene lost 1 base and the J gene lost 4 bases, with 13 bases spanning the gap. CDR3 loop: CASSLLGDQGTEAFF. As DNA, the CDR3 is TGTGCCAGCAGTTTATTAGGGGACCAAGGCACTGAAGCTTTCTTT.

In its sample, this clonotype was seen a few times. The V and J genes are TRBV5-1 and TRBJ2-1, with 10 positions matching TRBD2. After removal of 4 bases from V and 5 bases from J, the junction contained 9 bases not matched to a gene. There are 16 residues in the CDR3. Germline CDR1 is SGHRS and CDR2 is YFSETQ. The CDR3 sequence: CASSGFLGLADNEQFF. The CDR3, as DNA: TGCGCCAGCAGCGGTTTTTTAGGACTAGCGGACAATGAGCAGTTCTTC. The variable domain in full, with the rest retrieved from reference TRBV5-1 and TRBJ2-1, is KAGVTQTPRYLIKTRGQQVTLSCSPISGHRSVSWYQQTPGQGLQFLFEYFSETQRNKGNFPGRFSGRQFSNSRSEMNVSTLELGDSALYLCASSGFLGLADNEQFFGPGTRLTVL.

This clonotype was detected ten times or more. The chain links TRBV6-2 or TRBV6-3 to TRBJ1-2; maybe TRBD1 (5 bases). CDR3 length: 14 amino acids. Deletions cut 3 bases from V and 4 bases from J, with 12 bases between. From germline, CDR1 is MNHEY and CDR2 SVGEGT. CDR3 sequence: CASSYGGIGYGYTF. DNA for the CDR3: TGTGCCAGCAGTTATGGGGGAATAGGCTATGGCTACACCTTC.

Only a few counts were recorded for this clonotype. This chain uses TRBV27 with TRBJ1-5; 9 bases map to TRBD1. The CDR3 contains 14 residues. The germline V gene encodes CDR1 MNHEY and CDR2 SMNVEV (reference sequence). CDR3 amino acids: CAAAAGQGGQPQHF. For the CDR3, the DNA is TGTGCAGCCGCCGCGGGACAGGGAGGTCAGCCCCAGCATTTT.

In this sample, this clonotype turned up many times. The chain joins TRBV5-5 to TRBJ2-1, with 7 bases aligning to TRBD1. Germline V lookup: CDR1 SGHKS, CDR2 YYEKEE (reference sequence). This CDR3 spans 15 amino acids. V gave up 0 bases and J gave up 0 bases; unmatched junction bases: 0. In DNA, the CDR3 is TGTGCCAGCAGCTTGGGGGACAGCTCCTACAATGAGCAGTTCTTC. It encodes CASSLGDSSYNEQFF.

This clonotype was recorded at least ten times. The genes are TRBV6-2 or TRBV6-3 and TRBJ1-2; D remains unclear. The V end was cut by 2 bases, the J end by 1 base, with 5 bases between. The CDR3 is 13 amino acids. The germline gives CDR1 MNHEY, CDR2 SVGEGT. The DNA of the CDR3 is TGTGCCAGCAGTTACAGGGATAACTATGGCTACACCTTC. Its protein is CASSYRDNYGYTF.

This clonotype was recorded many times. This sequence joins TRBV12-3 or TRBV12-4 and TRBJ1-5; D unresolved. Trimming left V 3 bases short and J 7 bases short, with 13 bases between. This CDR3 contains 14 residues. The CDR3, as DNA: TGTGCCAGCAGTTTCGTGGGAAGAGGACAGCCCCAGCATTTT. Its translation is CASSFVGRGQPQHF.

This clonotype was seen repeatedly, ten times or more. The chain links TRBV3-1 to TRBJ1-3; no firm D call. The germline gives CDR1 LGHDT, CDR2 YNNKEL (reference sequence). Trimming pared 3 bases from V and 1 base from J, leaving 4 bases between. The CDR3 is made up of 13 amino acids. The CDR3 region has the DNA TGTGCCAGCAGCCATCGATCTGGAAACACCATATATTTT. It translates to CASSHRSGNTIYF.

The J gene is TRBJ2-1, the V gene TRBV5-5, with 8 bases aligning to TRBD1. CDR1 and CDR2 from the germline V gene are SGHKS and YYEKEE (reference sequence). V shed 4 bases and J 0 bases; nucleotides not matched to a gene: 15. The CDR3 runs to 19 residues. CDR3 nucleotide sequence: TGTGCCAGCAGCCCAAGACCCAGGGGGCTCAGAAGCTCCTACAATGAGCAGTTCTTC. It codes for CASSPRPRGLRSSYNEQFF.